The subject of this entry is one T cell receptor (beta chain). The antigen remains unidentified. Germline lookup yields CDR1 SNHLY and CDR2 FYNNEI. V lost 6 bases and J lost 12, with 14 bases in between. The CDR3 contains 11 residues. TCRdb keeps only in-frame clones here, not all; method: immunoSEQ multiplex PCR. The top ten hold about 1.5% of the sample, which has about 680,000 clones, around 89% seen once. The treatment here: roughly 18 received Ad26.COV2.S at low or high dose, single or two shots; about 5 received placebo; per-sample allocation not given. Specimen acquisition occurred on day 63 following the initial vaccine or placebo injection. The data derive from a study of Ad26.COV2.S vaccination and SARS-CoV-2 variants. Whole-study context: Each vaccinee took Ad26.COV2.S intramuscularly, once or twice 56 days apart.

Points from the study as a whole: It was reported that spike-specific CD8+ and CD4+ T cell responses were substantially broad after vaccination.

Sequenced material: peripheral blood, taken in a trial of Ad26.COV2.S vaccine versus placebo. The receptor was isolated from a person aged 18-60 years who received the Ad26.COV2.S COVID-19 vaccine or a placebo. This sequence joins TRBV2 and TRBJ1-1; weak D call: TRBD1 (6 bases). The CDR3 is CASRNPGVPFF. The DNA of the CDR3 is TGTGCCAGCAGGAATCCAGGGGTTCCTTTCTTT.